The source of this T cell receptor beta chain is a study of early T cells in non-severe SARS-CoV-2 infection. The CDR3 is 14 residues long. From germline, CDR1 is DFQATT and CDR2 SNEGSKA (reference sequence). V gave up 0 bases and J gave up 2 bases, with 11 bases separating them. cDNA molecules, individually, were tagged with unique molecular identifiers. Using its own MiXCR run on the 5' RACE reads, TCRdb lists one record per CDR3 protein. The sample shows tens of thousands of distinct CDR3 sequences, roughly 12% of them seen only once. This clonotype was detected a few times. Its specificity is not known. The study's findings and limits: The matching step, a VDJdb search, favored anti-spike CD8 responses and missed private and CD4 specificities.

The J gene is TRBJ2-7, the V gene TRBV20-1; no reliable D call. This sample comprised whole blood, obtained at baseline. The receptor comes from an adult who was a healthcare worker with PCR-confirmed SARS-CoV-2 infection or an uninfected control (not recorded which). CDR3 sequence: CSAREVGRTYEQYF. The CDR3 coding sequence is TGCAGTGCTAGAGAGGTGGGCAGAACCTACGAGCAGTACTTC.